This T cell receptor (beta chain) was identified during a study of blood T cell repertoires in COVID-19. Study overall: The United States, Italy and Spain provided the acute and convalescent COVID-19 samples. PBMCs, B-cell-depleted T cells, or T cells provided the cDNA or gDNA that made up the material.

The V and J ends lost 0 bases and 0 bases respectively, with 13 bases between them. The CDR3 runs 17 residues. CDR1 is SGHRS, CDR2 YFSETQ, per germline. As handled by the study authors: Amplifying reference gene primers gave estimates of nucleated cell counts. Clones were read by immunoSEQ multiplex PCR, and TCRdb kept only the in-frame ones, dropping some. That table supplies the V and J calls and clone size; D and trimming were determined from the DNA. The sample yields under 250,000 clones, approximately 80% seen once. The chain combines TRBV5-1 with TRBJ1-3; possibly TRBD1 for D (5 bases). Sample: peripheral blood. The source is a young woman with acute or convalescent COVID-19. DNA of the CDR3: TGCGCCAGCAGCTTGGCCGTGGGGCCTAGCTCTGGAAACACCATATATTTT. Amino acid sequence: CASSLAVGPSSGNTIYF.